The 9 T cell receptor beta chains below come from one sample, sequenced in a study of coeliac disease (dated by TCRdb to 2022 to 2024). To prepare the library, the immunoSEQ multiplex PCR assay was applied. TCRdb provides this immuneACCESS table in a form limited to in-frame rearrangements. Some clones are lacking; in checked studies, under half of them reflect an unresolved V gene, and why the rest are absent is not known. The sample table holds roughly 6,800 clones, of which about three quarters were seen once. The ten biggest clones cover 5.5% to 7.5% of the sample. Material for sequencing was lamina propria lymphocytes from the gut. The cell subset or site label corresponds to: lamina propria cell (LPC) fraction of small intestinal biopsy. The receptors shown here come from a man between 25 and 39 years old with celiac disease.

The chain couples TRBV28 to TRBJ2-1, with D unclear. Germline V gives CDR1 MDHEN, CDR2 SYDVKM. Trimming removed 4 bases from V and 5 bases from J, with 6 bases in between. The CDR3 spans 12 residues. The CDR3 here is CASSSRDNEQFF. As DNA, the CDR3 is TGTGCCAGCAGTTCACGGGACAATGAGCAGTTCTTC.

The chain's CDR3 is CASSSRTGRNTEAFF. The CDR3 coding sequence is TGTGCCAGCAGCTCCCGGACAGGGCGAAACACTGAAGCTTTCTTT. The chain combines TRBV7-8 with TRBJ1-1; 8 positions match TRBD1. Germline trimming cut 4 bases from V and 2 bases from J; bases unmatched to any gene: 6. The CDR3 runs to 15 residues. CDR1 is SGHVS, CDR2 FQNEAQ, per germline.

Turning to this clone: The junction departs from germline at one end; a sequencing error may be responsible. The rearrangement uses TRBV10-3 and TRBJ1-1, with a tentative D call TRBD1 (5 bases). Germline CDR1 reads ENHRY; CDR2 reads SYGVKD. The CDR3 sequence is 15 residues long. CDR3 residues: CAISAIHTSDTKAFF. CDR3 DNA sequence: TGTGCCATCAGTGCCATACATACCTCGGACACTAAAGCTTTCTTT.

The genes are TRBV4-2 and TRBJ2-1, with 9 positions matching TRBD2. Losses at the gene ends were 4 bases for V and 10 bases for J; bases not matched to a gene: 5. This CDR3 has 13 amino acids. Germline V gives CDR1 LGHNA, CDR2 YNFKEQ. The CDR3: CASSPTGTSEQFF. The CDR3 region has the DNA TGTGCCAGCAGCCCAACTGGGACTAGCGAGCAGTTCTTC.

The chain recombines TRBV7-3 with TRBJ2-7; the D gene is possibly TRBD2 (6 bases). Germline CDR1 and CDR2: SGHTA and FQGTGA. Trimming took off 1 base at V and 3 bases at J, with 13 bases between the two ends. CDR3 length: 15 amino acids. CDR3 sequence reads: CASSLSPGAYYEQYF. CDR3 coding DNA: TGTGCCAGCAGCTTAAGTCCGGGAGCCTACTACGAGCAGTACTTC.

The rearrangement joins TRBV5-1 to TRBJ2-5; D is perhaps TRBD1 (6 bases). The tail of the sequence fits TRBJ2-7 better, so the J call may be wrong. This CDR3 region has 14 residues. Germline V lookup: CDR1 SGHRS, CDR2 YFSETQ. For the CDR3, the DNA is TGCGCCAGCAGCCCGGGACACCAAGGATACGAGCAGTACTTC. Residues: CASSPGHQGYEQYF.

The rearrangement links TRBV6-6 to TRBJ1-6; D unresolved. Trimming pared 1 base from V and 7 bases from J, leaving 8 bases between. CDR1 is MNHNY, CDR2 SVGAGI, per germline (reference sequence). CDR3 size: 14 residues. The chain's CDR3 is CASSYLAENSPLHF. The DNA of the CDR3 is TGTGCCAGCAGTTACTTGGCAGAAAATTCACCCCTCCACTTT.

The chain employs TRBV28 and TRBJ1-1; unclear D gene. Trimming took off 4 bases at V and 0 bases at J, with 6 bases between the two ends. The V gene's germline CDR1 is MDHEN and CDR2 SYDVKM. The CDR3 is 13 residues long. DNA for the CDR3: TGTGCCAGCAGTTCGCTAATGAACACTGAAGCTTTCTTT. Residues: CASSSLMNTEAFF.

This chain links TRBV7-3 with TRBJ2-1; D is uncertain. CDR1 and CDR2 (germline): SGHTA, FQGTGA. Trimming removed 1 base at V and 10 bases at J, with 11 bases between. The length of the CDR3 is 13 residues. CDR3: CASSLMFNAEQFF. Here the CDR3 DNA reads TGTGCCAGCAGCTTAATGTTCAATGCGGAGCAGTTCTTC.